The 22 T cell receptor beta chains reported below all come from one sample, sequenced in a study of blood T cell repertoires in COVID-19. Method: immunoSEQ multiplex PCR; TCRdb's copy keeps in-frame clones and lacks some. This sample carries 85,000 to 120,000 clones, 71% of them seen once, and the ten largest clones take approximately 0.88%. The sequenced sample consisted of peripheral blood. The receptors originated from a human donor with acute or convalescent COVID-19. The donor label of this sample is uncertain.

The chain links TRBV6-6 to TRBJ2-7; maybe TRBD2 (7 bases). Germline V gene sequence: CDR1 MNHNY, CDR2 SVGAGI (reference sequence). The CDR3 is 14 residues long. Trimming left V 2 bases short and J 2 bases short, with 10 bases between. The CDR3: CASSYGGGPYEQYF. The CDR3 coding sequence is TGTGCCAGCAGTTACGGGGGGGGGCCCTACGAGCAGTACTTC.

The chain recombines TRBV19 with TRBJ2-7; D is ambiguous. The germline gives CDR1 LNHDA, CDR2 SQIVND (reference sequence). V lost 7 bases and J 2 bases, leaving 15 bases between the germline ends. This CDR3 spans 14 amino acids. The CDR3 reads CASKETASAYEQYF. Written as DNA, the CDR3 is TGTGCCAGTAAGGAGACCGCATCGGCCTACGAGCAGTACTTC.

The genes are TRBV7-2 and TRBJ1-2; 7 bases align to TRBD1. The CDR3 has 16 amino acids. CDR1 is SGHTA, CDR2 FQGNSA, per germline. After removal of 1 base from V and 5 bases from J, the junction contained 10 bases not matched to a gene. Here the CDR3 reads CASSLGTGLRGYGYTF. CDR3 in DNA: TGTGCCAGCAGCTTAGGGACAGGCCTTAGGGGGTATGGCTACACCTTC.

V gene TRBV6-5 combines with J gene TRBJ2-3, with TRBD2 matching over 9 bases. The CDR3 is made up of 15 amino acids. V lost 2 bases, J lost 1 base, and 1 base stayed unmatched. CDR1 MNHEY and CDR2 SVGAGI come from the germline V gene. The CDR3 loop is CASSYGGGGTDTQYF. Here the CDR3 DNA reads TGTGCCAGCAGTTACGGCGGGGGGGGCACAGATACGCAGTATTTT.

This clone has a handful of counts. The genes are TRBV4-1 and TRBJ2-3; D not certain. V was shortened by 0 bases and J by 10 bases, with 20 bases between the two germline ends. CDR3 size: 16 residues. Germline V CDR1 and CDR2: MGHRA, YSYEKL. CDR3 sequence (DNA): TGCGCCAGCAGCCAAGACCCCCCCGGCGGCCCCTCCTCGCAGTATTTT. It encodes CASSQDPPGGPSSQYF.

The V call is TRBV5-1, the J call TRBJ1-2, with D unresolved. CDR1 is SGHRS and CDR2 is YFSETQ in the germline V gene. This CDR3 contains 11 residues. The V end was cut by 3 bases, the J end by 3 bases, with 3 bases between. CDR3 loop: CASSSDYGYTF. DNA for the CDR3: TGCGCCAGCAGCTCGGACTATGGCTACACCTTC.

The chain links TRBV5-1 to TRBJ1-1, with TRBD1 as a possible D gene (5 bases). The CDR3 consists of 16 residues. V shed 5 bases and J shed 0 bases, with 17 bases lying between them. Germline V CDR1 and CDR2: SGHRS, YFSETQ. As DNA, the CDR3 is TGCGCCAGCAGTCTACATGACCGGGGGATGAACACTGAAGCTTTCTTT. Translation gives CASSLHDRGMNTEAFF. The whole variable domain, remainder taken from reference TRBV5-1 and TRBJ1-1, is KAGVTQTPRYLIKTRGQQVTLSCSPISGHRSVSWYQQTPGQGLQFLFEYFSETQRNKGNFPGRFSGRQFSNSRSEMNVSTLELGDSALYLCASSLHDRGMNTEAFFGQGTRLTVV.

The J gene is TRBJ1-6, the V gene TRBV14, with D uncertain. Trimming cost V 0 bases and J 10 bases, with 7 bases left between them. This CDR3 spans 13 amino acids. The germline V gene has CDR1 SGHDN and CDR2 FVKESK. The CDR3 region has the DNA TGTGCCAGCAGCCAAGAAGGGAGGTCACCCCTCCACTTT. Translated, it gives CASSQEGRSPLHF.

V gene TRBV5-1 combines with J gene TRBJ2-3; TRBD2 matches at 7 bases. From germline, CDR1 is SGHRS and CDR2 YFSETQ. The CDR3 is made up of 17 amino acids. V shed 0 bases and J 1 base; nucleotides not matched to a gene: 8. The CDR3 sequence is CASSLGASGGRTDTQYF. The CDR3 nucleotides are TGCGCCAGCAGCTTGGGAGCTAGCGGCGGACGCACAGATACGCAGTATTTT.

This clone showed up just once. The chain recombines TRBV2 with TRBJ2-1; D gene uncertain. Germline V gene lookup returns CDR1 SNHLY and CDR2 FYNNEI. The CDR3 runs to 13 residues. The V and J ends lost 4 bases and 5 bases respectively, with 9 bases between them. CDR3: CASSVQLNNEQFF. In nucleotides, the CDR3 is TGTGCCAGCAGTGTACAGCTAAACAATGAGCAGTTCTTC.

This clone showed up just once. The chain joins TRBV29-1 to TRBJ1-1, with D unresolved. The CDR3 contains 14 residues. Trimming pared 4 bases from V and 0 bases from J, leaving 12 bases between. The V gene's germline CDR1 is SQVTM and CDR2 ANQGSEA. CDR3 sequence reads: CSVVAPRVNTEAFF. The CDR3 coding sequence is TGCAGCGTTGTTGCCCCGAGGGTGAACACTGAAGCTTTCTTT.

This chain joins TRBV9 and TRBJ2-3; 10 bases agree with TRBD2. This CDR3 is built from 16 residues. V shed 3 bases and J 4 bases; nucleotides not matched to a gene: 8. Germline CDR1 and CDR2: SGDLS and YYNGEE. CDR3 bases: TGTGCCAGCAGCGCCCAGGGGAGCGGGGGGGCAGATACGCAGTATTTT. Translating it yields CASSAQGSGGADTQYF.

This rearrangement joins TRBV2 to TRBJ2-2; TRBD1 aligns across 9 bases. CDR3 size: 15 residues. Trimming at V came to 6 bases and at J to 6 bases, leaving 8 bases not matched to a gene. CDR1 and CDR2 from the germline V gene are SNHLY and FYNNEI. The CDR3 loop is CASRAGTGSPGELFF. In DNA form, the CDR3 reads TGTGCCAGCAGGGCCGGGACAGGGTCCCCCGGGGAGCTGTTTTTT.

The chain joins TRBV6-4 to TRBJ1-1; tentative D call: TRBD1 (5 bases). This CDR3 comprises 14 residues. Per the germline V gene, CDR1 is MRHNA and CDR2 is SNTAGT. Trimming took off 6 bases at V and 1 base at J, with 12 bases between the two ends. The CDR3 DNA reads TGTGCCAGCAGCGAGCAGGGCGGGAACACTGAAGCTTTCTTT. Translating it yields CASSEQGGNTEAFF.

This clone was seen more than once but under ten times. The J gene is TRBJ2-3, the V gene TRBV28; D is unresolved. V lost 6 bases and J 0 bases, leaving 13 bases between the germline ends. The CDR3 is 15 residues long. From germline, CDR1 is MDHEN and CDR2 SYDVKM. The DNA of the CDR3 is TGTGCCAGCAGCCCACAAGAGACTAGCACAGATACGCAGTATTTT. This codes for CASSPQETSTDTQYF. The full variable domain, with the rest looked up from reference TRBV28 and TRBJ2-3, is DVKVTQSSRYLVKRTGEKVFLECVQDMDHENMFWYRQDPGLGLRLIYFSYDVKMKEKGDIPEGYSVSREKKERFSLILESASTNQTSMYLCASSPQETSTDTQYFGPGTRLTVL.

The CDR3 loop reads CASSPTSGSTDTQYF. The CDR3 DNA follows: TGTGCCAGCAGCCCGACTAGCGGGAGCACAGATACGCAGTATTTT. The chain uses TRBV3-1 (or the pseudogene TRBV3-2) and TRBJ2-3, with 10 bases fitting TRBD2. The CDR3 extends over 15 amino acids. From germline, CDR1 is LGHDT and CDR2 YNNKEL (reference sequence). V trimming: 4 bases; J trimming: 0 bases; junction bases outside the gene matches: 1.

This rearrangement joins TRBV27 to TRBJ1-3; no firm D call. CDR3 length: 13 residues. The V and J ends lost 10 bases and 3 bases respectively, with 13 bases between them. Germline lookup yields CDR1 MNHEY and CDR2 SMNVEV (reference sequence). CDR3 sequence: CATKQAGGNTIYF. CDR3 coding DNA: TGTGCCACCAAACAAGCAGGTGGAAACACCATATATTTT.

The chain joins TRBV5-1 to TRBJ1-2; tentatively, D is TRBD1 (5 bases). V was shortened by 4 bases and J by 6 bases, with 19 bases between the two germline ends. The length of the CDR3 is 15 residues. Germline CDR1 reads SGHRS; CDR2 reads YFSETQ. CDR3 nucleotide sequence: TGCGCCAGCAGCACAGGACCTGACAGACGCCATGGCTACACCTTC. Protein: CASSTGPDRRHGYTF.

This rearrangement joins TRBV5-4 to TRBJ1-1; no clear D. V dropped 0 bases and J dropped 1 base, with 10 bases sitting between them. Germline lookup yields CDR1 SGHNT and CDR2 YYREEE (reference sequence). The CDR3 is made up of 15 amino acids. This CDR3 is CASSLVGGWNTEAFF. The DNA of the CDR3 is TGTGCCAGCAGCTTGGTTGGAGGGTGGAACACTGAAGCTTTCTTT.

The rearrangement joins TRBV6-1 to TRBJ2-7; 7 nucleotides line up with TRBD2. Germline V CDR1 and CDR2: MNHNS, SASEGT. V trimming: 1 base; J trimming: 3 bases; junction bases outside the gene matches: 3. The CDR3 is made up of 14 amino acids. CDR3 protein: CASSEVLAVYEQYF. The CDR3 nucleotides are TGTGCCAGCAGTGAAGTGCTAGCGGTCTACGAGCAGTACTTC.

The rearrangement joins TRBV15 to TRBJ2-7; D is undetermined. Germline lookup yields CDR1 LNHNV and CDR2 YYDKDF (reference sequence). The CDR3 covers 17 residues. V lost 1 base and J lost 2, with 18 bases in between. The CDR3 DNA reads TGTGCCACCAGCAGAGGGTGGGTTGGAACAGAAGCCTACGAGCAGTACTTC. Translated: CATSRGWVGTEAYEQYF.

For the CDR3, the DNA is TGCGCCAGCAGCTTGGGGGGACAGGGGGCGCTTGGCTACACCTTC. Translating it yields CASSLGGQGALGYTF. The chain couples TRBV5-1 to TRBJ1-2; TRBD1 matches at 12 bases. CDR1 is SGHRS, CDR2 YFSETQ, per germline. The CDR3 totals 15 residues. V dropped 0 bases and J dropped 7; count of bases not matched to a gene: 4.